The text below deals with one TCR beta chain. Antigen: not known. Sequencing used cDNA as its template, made by extracting RNA and reverse transcribing it. The method was immunoSEQ multiplex PCR; TCRdb's version includes in-frame clones alone and lacks a portion of them. The sample consists of more than 12,000 clones, approximately 58% of them appearing once. The data belong to a study of CD8+ T cells in alopecia areata. Germline V gene lookup returns CDR1 SEHNR and CDR2 FQNEAQ (reference sequence). Trimming stripped 2 bases from V and 5 bases from J, with 13 bases between. This CDR3 region has 15 residues. Overall study results and limits: Sequenced scalp T cells also include alphabeta T cells resident in normal skin. Lesional scalp exceeded normal scalp in clonality, especially in alopecia totalis/universalis.

In roughly 5 patients, CD4+ T cells were split by CD25+CD127- sorting. As part of sample collection, lesional scalp punch biopsies and peripheral blood were taken from alopecia areata patients. PBMCs served as the source from which CD4+ and CD8+ T cells were sorted. Source material: CD4+ Tregs sorted from blood. V usage is TRBV7-9 and J usage is TRBJ1-5; tentatively, D is TRBD1 (5 bases). The sequence derives from a human donor with alopecia areata. CDR3 sequence (DNA): TGTGCCAGCAGCTTATTCGCAGGGACCGATCAGCCCCAGCATTTT. Protein sequence: CASSLFAGTDQPQHF.